The 19 T cell receptor beta chains below come from one sample, sequenced in a study of a mutant IDH1 vaccine in newly diagnosed glioma. The protocol was immunoSEQ multiplex PCR, while the TCRdb copy is restricted to in-frame clones and leaves out a portion. The sample contains over 25,000 clones, around 90% of which appear only once. Noted time point: week 5, during vaccination. The investigators gave 300 ug of mutant IDH1 20-mer peptide in each vaccine dose, together with topical imiquimod. No antigens are known for them. Sample: peripheral blood mononuclear cells (PBMCs), taken from a glioma patient whose treatment included an IDH1 peptide vaccine. Every receptor here comes from a woman in her thirties or forties with glioma. Some clones in this sample may be carry-over from other donors' samples.

V and J are TRBV6-5 and TRBJ2-7, with 9 bases matching TRBD2. Germline V lookup: CDR1 MNHEY, CDR2 SVGAGI. This CDR3 region has 14 residues. V lost 5 bases to trimming and J lost 6 bases; unmatched junction nucleotides: 8. DNA of the CDR3: TGTGCCAGCAGTCGCGGGGGGGTTGGAGGCGAGCAGTACTTC. Translation gives CASSRGGVGGEQYF.

This clone has just one count. This chain joins TRBV5-8 and TRBJ1-4; D may be TRBD1 (6 bases). V lost 3 bases and J 0 bases, leaving 18 bases between the germline ends. The CDR3 spans 18 residues. The V gene's germline CDR1 is SGHTS and CDR2 YDEGEE. The CDR3 sequence: CASSSPPRQETTNEKLFF. CDR3 nucleotides: TGTGCCAGCAGCTCCCCCCCCCGACAGGAAACAACTAATGAAAAACTGTTTTTT.

The V call is TRBV7-2, the J call TRBJ2-7; perhaps TRBD1 as D (5 bases). The CDR3 consists of 14 residues. Germline V gene sequence: CDR1 SGHTA, CDR2 FQGNSA. With 4 bases removed from V and 6 bases from J, the gap between germline ends came to 16 bases. The CDR3 reads CASSSTVATGEQYF. The CDR3 DNA follows: TGTGCCAGCAGCTCGACAGTGGCTACGGGCGAGCAGTACTTC. Full variable domain (outside the CDR3, taken from reference TRBV7-2 and TRBJ2-7): GAGVSQSPSNKVTEKGKDVELRCDPISGHTALYWYRQSLGQGLEFLIYFQGNSAPDKSGLPSDRFSAERTGGSVSTLTIQRTQQEDSAVYLCASSSTVATGEQYFGPGTRLTVT.

The chain recombines TRBV29-1 with TRBJ1-1; no firm D call. Germline loops: CDR1 SQVTM, CDR2 ANQGSEA. This CDR3 spans 13 amino acids. Trimming removed 8 bases at V and 5 bases at J, with 18 bases between. The CDR3 loop reads CSLIPGQGTEAFF. The CDR3 coding sequence is TGCAGCTTAATTCCGGGCCAAGGAACTGAAGCTTTCTTT.

V and J are TRBV23-1 and TRBJ1-5, with D tentatively TRBD1 (5 bases). TRBV23-1 qualifies as an ORF whose function is uncertain. The length of the CDR3 is 16 residues. Trimming pared 2 bases from V and 6 bases from J, leaving 17 bases between. CDR3 residues: CASSQPRTPGGQPQHF. For the CDR3, the DNA is TGCGCCAGCAGTCAACCCCGAACCCCCGGGGGTCAGCCCCAGCATTTT.

The V and J genes are TRBV4-3 and TRBJ1-1, with TRBD1 matching 8 bases. This CDR3 has 16 residues. V shed 0 bases, J shed 1 base, and the junction held 4 bases outside the gene matches. Germline CDR1 and CDR2: LGHNA and YSLEER. The CDR3 spells CASSQDRTGRNTEAFF. CDR3 nucleotide sequence: TGCGCCAGCAGCCAAGATCGGACAGGGAGGAACACTGAAGCTTTCTTT.

This clone has a single count. Other DNA sequences in the sample encode the same CDR3. The chain's CDR3 is CASSLGRAGRNTEAFF. Here the CDR3 DNA reads TGCGCCAGCAGCTTGGGGAGGGCAGGAAGAAACACTGAAGCTTTCTTT. This rearrangement joins TRBV5-1 to TRBJ1-1; D uncertain. The CDR3 consists of 16 residues. CDR1 is SGHRS, CDR2 YFSETQ, per germline. Trimming stripped 0 bases from V and 2 bases from J, with 14 bases between.

The chain joins TRBV6-5 to TRBJ1-4, with TRBD1 matching 9 bases. Germline V CDR1 and CDR2: MNHEY, SVGAGI. J was trimmed by 0 bases and V by 4 bases; bases with no gene match: 3. This CDR3 has 16 amino acids. Here the CDR3 reads CASSSRQGATNEKLFF. DNA for the CDR3: TGTGCCAGCAGTTCCAGACAGGGGGCAACTAATGAAAAACTGTTTTTT.

J is TRBJ2-7 and V is TRBV29-1; TRBD1 matches at 8 bases. Germline CDR1 is SQVTM and CDR2 is ANQGSEA. The V gene end was trimmed by 2 bases and the J gene end by 3 bases; junction bases not matched to a gene: 6. The CDR3 extends over 14 amino acids. The CDR3 coding sequence is TGCAGCGTTGAAATCGGACAGGGCCTCTACGAGCAGTACTTC. Translating it yields CSVEIGQGLYEQYF.

This chain links TRBV6-5 with TRBJ2-2, with D tentatively TRBD1 (5 bases). The CDR3 loop spans 13 amino acids. V shed 2 bases and J shed 5 bases, with 6 bases lying between them. The germline gives CDR1 MNHEY, CDR2 SVGAGI. The CDR3 loop is CASSYPGTGELFF. CDR3 DNA sequence: TGTGCCAGCAGTTACCCAGGGACCGGGGAGCTGTTTTTT.

This clone showed up just once. The chain joins TRBV5-4 to TRBJ2-7; D is perhaps TRBD2 (5 bases). This CDR3 contains 14 residues. The V gene lost 6 bases and the J gene lost 7 bases, with 20 bases spanning the gap. CDR1 is SGHNT and CDR2 is YYREEE in the germline V gene (reference sequence). In nucleotides, the CDR3 is TGTGCCAGCACCCAGCTGGAGGCCTCCAGGGAGCAGTACTTC. Its translation is CASTQLEASREQYF.

The rearrangement links TRBV13 to TRBJ1-4; D remains ambiguous. The CDR3 has 16 amino acids. V was clipped by 4 bases and J by 1 base, with 13 bases between them. CDR1 PRHDT and CDR2 FYEKMQ come from the germline V gene (reference sequence). The CDR3 spells CASSSSRRETNEKLFF. The CDR3, as DNA: TGTGCCAGCAGCTCGTCCCGGCGGGAAACTAATGAAAAACTGTTTTTT. The complete variable domain, with remaining parts taken from reference TRBV13 and TRBJ1-4, reads AAGVIQSPRHLIKEKRETATLKCYPIPRHDTVYWYQQGPGQDPQFLISFYEKMQSDKGSIPDRFSAQQFSDYHSELNMSSLELGDSALYFCASSSSRRETNEKLFFGSGTQLSVL.

This clone was observed once. The genes are TRBV29-1 and TRBJ1-4; D is undetermined. The CDR3 has 12 amino acids. Germline loops: CDR1 SQVTM, CDR2 ANQGSEA. Trimming shortened V by 4 bases and J by 4 bases, and 7 bases separated the two germline ends. CDR3 bases: TGCAGCGTTGGAACCCTTAATGAAAAACTGTTTTTT. Encoded protein: CSVGTLNEKLFF.

This chain joins TRBV27 and TRBJ1-2; D may be TRBD1 (6 bases). This CDR3 is built from 13 residues. CDR1 and CDR2 from the germline V gene are MNHEY and SMNVEV (reference sequence). V was shortened by 6 bases and J by 7 bases, with 15 bases between the two germline ends. CDR3 region: CASSPSARGGYTF. The CDR3 bases are TGTGCCAGCAGCCCGAGTGCCAGGGGTGGCTACACCTTC.

This clone was observed a handful of times. V is TRBV19 and J is TRBJ1-2; D may be TRBD1 (5 bases). Trimming shortened V by 0 bases and J by 10 bases, and 12 bases separated the two germline ends. The CDR3 consists of 13 residues. Germline V gives CDR1 LNHDA, CDR2 SQIVND (reference sequence). CDR3 amino acids: CASSIDRKGPYTF. CDR3 bases: TGTGCCAGTAGTATAGATCGGAAGGGGCCCTACACCTTC.

The chain couples TRBV29-1 to TRBJ1-2; D not certain. V shed 4 bases and J shed 5 bases, with 17 bases lying between them. The CDR3 sequence is 14 residues long. CDR1 and CDR2 from the germline V gene are SQVTM and ANQGSEA. Here the CDR3 reads CSVVGSGGLYGYTF. The CDR3 region has the DNA TGCAGCGTTGTGGGGTCAGGAGGACTATATGGCTACACCTTC.

Only a few counts were recorded for this clone. In the same sample, other DNA sequences code for this CDR3. This chain links TRBV7-9 with TRBJ1-4, with unresolved D. V was clipped by 1 base and J by 6 bases, with 0 bases between them. CDR3 length equals 11 residues. Germline CDR1 reads SEHNR; CDR2 reads FQNEAQ (reference sequence). CDR3: CASSLDEKLFF. As DNA, the CDR3 is TGTGCCAGCAGCTTAGATGAAAAACTGTTTTTT.

The chain carries TRBV6-5 and TRBJ1-2; no clear D gene. Deletions cut 3 bases from V and 5 bases from J, with 7 bases between. Germline V gene sequence: CDR1 MNHEY, CDR2 SVGAGI. CDR3 length equals 12 residues. CDR3 sequence (DNA): TGTGCCAGCAGTTATTACGGATATGGCTACACCTTC. It is translated as CASSYYGYGYTF.

The gene calls are TRBV9 and TRBJ2-3; D gene ambiguous. Germline CDR1 is SGDLS and CDR2 is YYNGEE. Trimming left V 8 bases short and J 4 bases short, with 11 bases between. This CDR3 contains 12 residues. The CDR3 region is CARARAPDTQYF. The CDR3 bases are TGTGCCAGGGCCCGGGCCCCAGATACGCAGTATTTT.